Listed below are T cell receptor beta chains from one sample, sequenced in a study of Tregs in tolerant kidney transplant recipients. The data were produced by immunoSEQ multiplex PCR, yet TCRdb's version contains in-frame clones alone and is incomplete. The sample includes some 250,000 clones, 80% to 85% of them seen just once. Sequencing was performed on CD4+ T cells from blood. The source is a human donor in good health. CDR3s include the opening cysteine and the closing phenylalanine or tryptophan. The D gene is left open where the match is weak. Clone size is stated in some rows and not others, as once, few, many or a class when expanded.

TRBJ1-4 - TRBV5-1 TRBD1 TGCGCCAGCAGCCCACAGGGGACGAATGAAAAACTGTTTTTT CASSPQGTNEKLFF
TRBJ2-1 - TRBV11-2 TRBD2 TGTGCCAGCAGCCGGCCCCGACTAGCGGGAGGGCTTGTCAATGAGCAGTTCTTC CASSRPRLAGGLVNEQFF
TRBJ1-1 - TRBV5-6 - TGTGCCAGCAGCCCGCAGAACACTGAAGCTTTCTTT CASSPQNTEAFF
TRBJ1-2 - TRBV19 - TGTGCCAGTAGTATTTCAGTCCGACGTGCTTCTAACTATGGCTACACCTTC CASSISVRRASNYGYTF
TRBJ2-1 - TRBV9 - TGTGCCAGCACGGGTCCGACCTACAATGAGCAGTTCTTC CASTGPTYNEQFF
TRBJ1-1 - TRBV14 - TGTGCCAGCAGCCAAACGTATTTAACCGGCGGAGCTTTCTTT CASSQTYLTGGAFF
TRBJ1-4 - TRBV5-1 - TGCGCCAGCAGCGAGCGAGGGGGAACAAATGAAAAACTGTTTTTT CASSERGGTNEKLFF
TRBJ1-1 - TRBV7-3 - TGTGCCAGCAGCCCTCAGGGTAGAACTGAAGCTTTCTTT CASSPQGRTEAFF
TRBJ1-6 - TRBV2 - TGTGCCTTCCACGCCGGGACGGCGAATTCACCCCTCCACTTT CAFHAGTANSPLHF
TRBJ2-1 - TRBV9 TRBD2 TGTGCCAGCGGACTAGGCGGTATGGCCAATGAGCAGTTCTTC CASGLGGMANEQFF
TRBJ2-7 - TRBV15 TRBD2 TGTGCCACCAGCAGAGGTTGGGGAGGGAACTCCTACGAGCAGTACTTC CATSRGWGGNSYEQYF
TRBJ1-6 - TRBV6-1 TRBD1 TGTGCCAGCAGTGACCGGACAGGCCTAGATTCACCCCTCCACTTT CASSDRTGLDSPLHF
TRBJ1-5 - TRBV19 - TGTGCCAGTAGTATACAATGGGGAGGCAATCAGCCCCAGCATTTT CASSIQWGGNQPQHF
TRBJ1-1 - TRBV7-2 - TGTGCCAGCAGCTTAACGATCGATACTGAAGCTTTCTTT CASSLTIDTEAFF
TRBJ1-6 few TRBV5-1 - TGCGCCAGCAGCTTGGACAGCGCTCGCGATTCACCCCTCCACTTT CASSLDSARDSPLHF
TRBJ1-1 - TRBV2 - TGTGCCAGCAGTGAAAGGGTACAGGTGATGCAGGCTTTCTTT CASSERVQVMQAFF
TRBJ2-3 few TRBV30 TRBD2 TGTGCCTGCGACCCCCTCAGCGGGATCACAGATACGCAGTATTTT CACDPLSGITDTQYF
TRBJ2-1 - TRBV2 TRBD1 TGTGCCAGCAGGAGGGACAGGGCGGGTTCTAATGAGCAGTTCTTC CASRRDRAGSNEQFF
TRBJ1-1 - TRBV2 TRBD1 TGTGCCAGCAGTTCAACCCCGGGACAGGGGAACGCTGAAGCTTTCTTT CASSSTPGQGNAEAFF
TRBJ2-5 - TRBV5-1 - TGCGCCAGCAGACGGTGGGACTCAAATCCACAAGAGACCCAGTACTTC CASRRWDSNPQETQYF
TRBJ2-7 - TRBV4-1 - TGCGCCAGCAGCCAATCGGCGGGACAATACCCCTACGAGCAGTACTTC CASSQSAGQYPYEQYF
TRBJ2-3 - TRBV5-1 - TGCGCCAGCAGCTTGGGCAGCCCCACAGATACGCAGTATTTT CASSLGSPTDTQYF
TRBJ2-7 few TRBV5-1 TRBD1 TGCGCCAGCAGCCCGGGACAGGGGGCGGGCGAGCAGTACTTC CASSPGQGAGEQYF
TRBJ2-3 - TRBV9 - TGTGCCAGCAGCGTAGCTGTTGGTGGAAGCACAGATACGCAGTATTTT CASSVAVGGSTDTQYF
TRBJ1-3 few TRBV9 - TGTGCCAGCGCCCTAAGCCCTGGCTCTGGAAACACCATATATTTT CASALSPGSGNTIYF
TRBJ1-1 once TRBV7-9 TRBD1 TGTGCCAGCAGCTTAGCCCTCCGAGACAGGGGCCTTAAGGCTTTCTTT CASSLALRDRGLKAFF
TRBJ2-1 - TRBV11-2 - TGTGCCAGCAGCTTAGACCTCTATCGCGGGACGAACAATGAGCAGTTCTTC CASSLDLYRGTNNEQFF
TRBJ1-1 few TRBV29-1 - TGCAGCGTCAGTAGTCCGTGGACGAACACTGAAGCTTTCTTT CSVSSPWTNTEAFF
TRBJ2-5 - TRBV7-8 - TGTGCCAGCAAAGATCGGGGGCCGGAGACCCAGTACTTC CASKDRGPETQYF
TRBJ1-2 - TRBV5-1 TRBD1 TGCGCCAGCAGCCAAGGGGACAGGGCGGGCTACACCTTC CASSQGDRAGYTF
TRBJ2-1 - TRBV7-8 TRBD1 TGTGCCAGCAGCTTATGGGACAGGGCATTCGGTGAGCAGTTCTTC CASSLWDRAFGEQFF
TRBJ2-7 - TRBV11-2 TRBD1 TGTGCCAGCAGCTTATCCTTCCGACCGGACAGGGGCTACGAGCAGTACTTC CASSLSFRPDRGYEQYF
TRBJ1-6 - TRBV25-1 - TGTGCCAGCAGTGACCGTCACTCCTATAATTCACCCCTCCACTTT CASSDRHSYNSPLHF
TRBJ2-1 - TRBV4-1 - TGCGCCAGCAGCCTCCCAGGGCGGGATGAGCAGTTCTTC CASSLPGRDEQFF
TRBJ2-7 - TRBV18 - TGTGCCAGCGCTGAACAATCTGGCTCCGCTAGAGAGCAGTACTTC CASAEQSGSAREQYF
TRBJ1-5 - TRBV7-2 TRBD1 TGTGCCAGCTCGCCGGGACAGGGTAGCAATCAGCCCCAGCATTTT CASSPGQGSNQPQHF
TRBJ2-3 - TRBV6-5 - TGTGCCAGCAGACACCTCGACCGCACAGATACGCAGTATTTT CASRHLDRTDTQYF
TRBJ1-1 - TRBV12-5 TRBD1 TGTGCTAGTGGGAAGACAGGGGCGGTCACTGAAGCTTTCTTT CASGKTGAVTEAFF
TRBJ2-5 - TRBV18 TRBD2 TGTGCCAGCTCAAGGACTAGCGGGATCGGAGAGACCCAGTACTTC CASSRTSGIGETQYF
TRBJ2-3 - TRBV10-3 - TGTGCCATCAGTGAGTCGTTGCCAAGGGGGAGCACAGATACGCAGTATTTT CAISESLPRGSTDTQYF
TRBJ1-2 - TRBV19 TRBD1 TGTGCCAGTACGGGCAGGGGGAACTATGGCTACACCTTC CASTGRGNYGYTF
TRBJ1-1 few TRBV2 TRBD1 TGTGCCAGCATCAGGGACAGGGAAGTTTTGAACACTGAAGCTTTCTTT CASIRDREVLNTEAFF
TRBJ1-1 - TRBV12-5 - TGTGCTAGTGGTTTGAGACGGACGGTCAGCATGAACACTGAAGCTTTCTTT CASGLRRTVSMNTEAFF
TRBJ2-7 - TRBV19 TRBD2 TGTGCCAGTAGGGCGGGGGTCGAGCAGTACTTC CASRAGVEQYF
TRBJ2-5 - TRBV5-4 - TGTGCCAGCAGCTTGGCGGGCGGTAGTCAAGAGACCCAGTACTTC CASSLAGGSQETQYF
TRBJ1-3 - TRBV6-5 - TGTGCCAGCAGTTACTCGATTCCTGCCTCTGGAAACACCATATATTTT CASSYSIPASGNTIYF
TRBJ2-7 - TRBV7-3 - TGTGCCAGCAGCCCCGGAGGTCACAGTCCCTACGAGCAGTACTTC CASSPGGHSPYEQYF
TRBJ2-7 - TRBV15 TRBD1 TGTGCCACCAGCACCGGGGAAAACAGGGGAACCTACGAGCAGTACTTC CATSTGENRGTYEQYF
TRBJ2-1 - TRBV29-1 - TGCAGCGTTGGGCAACACAATGAGCAGTTCTTC CSVGQHNEQFF
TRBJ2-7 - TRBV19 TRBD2 TGTGCCAGTAGTATCTTCCTAGCGGGAGGGAGAGAGCAGTACTTC CASSIFLAGGREQYF
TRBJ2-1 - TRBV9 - TGTGCCAGCAGCCCTAGATTGGGGGGCGGGGCCTACAATGAGCAGTTCTTC CASSPRLGGGAYNEQFF